This record concerns one T cell receptor beta chain sequence. This clonotype has ten or more counts. The target of this receptor is not known. Base qualities are not recorded, but no much larger clone differs from it by a single base. The CDR3 has 14 amino acids, counting the end cysteine and phenylalanine. Only the CDR3 DNA stays, 42 bases, in frame from base 1. V is trimmed back by 5 bases and J by 4 bases, and the junction contains 2 bases that no gene match accounts for. For CDR1 and CDR2, the germline V gene lists MNHEY and SVGAGI. The sample belongs to a study of T cells after yellow fever vaccination (dated by TCRdb to 2018 to 2020). At the level of the whole study: The SMART-Seq v4 Ultra Low Input RNA kit was used to prepare libraries from fractions with low cell numbers. To track T-cell clones before and after primary and booster YFV17D yellow fever vaccination, bulk TCR alpha and beta repertoires were sequenced longitudinally. Two healthy male donors made up the cohort, one aged 18 to 29 years and the other aged 30 to 40 years. Blood was drawn at multiple timepoints before and after primary and secondary immunization, with bulk PBMC replicates and cell subsets isolated. Study-level results and caveats: The study included only a couple of donors, which limits how far the findings can be generalized. A small fraction of clonotypes appeared in both the CD4 and CD8 compartments, likely as a result of convergent recombination. Most clones expanded after primary vaccination were re-detected after the booster (almost 98% of CD4 and around 88% of CD8), suggesting broad memory maintenance. Computational filtering was needed because FACS-sorted repertoires could contain abundant contaminating clonotypes from the bulk population. The secondary T-cell response was weaker than the primary response but faster, peaking on day 5 instead of day 15.

Explained via the paper, the treatment or condition label denotes: live attenuated yellow fever vaccine strain. A standard Ficoll-Paque protocol was used to isolate PBMCs from peripheral blood. Dynabeads CD4 and CD8 positive selection kits were used to isolate the CD4 and CD8 T-cell fractions. RNA was extracted with TriZol from bulk PBMCs, CD4 and CD8 fractions, and dextramer-positive and dextramer-negative fractions. Sequencing instrument: Illumina NovaSeq 6000. TCR cDNA was made using 5'RACE template switching, a step that added a universal primer site and unique molecular identifiers. cDNA synthesis was primed from both the TCR alpha and TCR beta constant segments. Libraries were amplified in two PCR steps, with sample barcodes and sequencing adapters added in the second step. Sequencing of libraries was performed on Illumina HiSeq 2500 (2x100 bp) or NovaSeq (2x150 bp). In the paper's pipeline: MIGEC was used to demultiplex reads and collapse the reads into UMI consensus sequences, and MiXCR was used for V(D)J alignment. Vaccine-responding clonotypes were defined with edgeR using replicate PBMC samples, requiring FDR below 0.01 and a log2 fold change above 5 up to day 15. Each bulk clonotype was labeled CD4 or CD8 based on which sequenced repertoire, CD4 or CD8, contained the clonotype at higher abundance. TCRdb took the public reads, trimmed them with fastp at Q25, ran MiXCR for clone calling and kept in-frame beta chains. Rows are combined by CDR3 protein, so each entry shows the most common genes and DNA. TCRdb's processing, not the study's, gives the V and J calls here. The sample table contains about 170,000 distinct CDR3 sequences; only one count was recorded for 8% to 13% of them. In total, the top ten clones hold 35% to 45% of the sample.

The receptor was derived from a man aged 18 to 35 who received the YFV17D yellow fever vaccine. Rearrangement joined TRBV6-5 to TRBJ2-1; a stretch of 10 junction bases matches TRBD2. Source: CD8+ T cells sorted from PBMCs, taken 15 days after the yellow fever booster vaccination. The DNA is TGTGCCAGCAGTAGCGGGGGGGCGTACAATGAGCAGTTCTTC. This gives the protein CASSSGGAYNEQFF.